This T cell receptor (beta chain) derives from a study of T-cell reconstitution after alpha-beta-depleted transplantation in children (dated by TCRdb to 2015 to 2016). At the level of the whole study: T-cell immune reconstitution after TCRalphabeta/CD19-depleted allogeneic hematopoietic cell transplantation in children was quantitatively tracked in the study by means of TCR repertoire profiling. On the study overall, not on this receptor specifically: In some patients, high TCRbeta diversity at day 60 was attributed to recipient T cells and intrathymic progenitors that had survived conditioning. Over subsequent months, a decline in hyperexpanded clone frequencies was noted, and after one year, T-cell counts and TCRbeta diversity were mostly ascribed to newly produced T cells. The apparently early recovery of alphabetaT-cell counts about two months after transplant reportedly depended on only several hundred rapidly expanded clones that came from non-depleted graft cells.

Receptors were amplified or captured by PCR. Sequencing relied on an Illumina HiSeq 2500. Molecular barcoding was employed in the preparation of TCR libraries, with unique molecular identifiers being used to normalize TCRbeta repertoire quantification. The raw public reads went through TCRdb reprocessing: fastp at Q25, MiXCR clone calling, in-frame beta chains kept. Entries that share a CDR3 protein sequence are merged under the most common genes and DNA. The sample table contains about 980,000 distinct CDR3 sequences; only one count was recorded for about 29% of them. The ten largest account for around 30% of the sample. Of note for this clonotype: Its antigen has not been determined. Base-call qualities are not available, and no considerably larger clone is one nucleotide away.

Between the V and J ends, shortened by 10 bases and 0 bases respectively, the junction contains 8 bases. The CDR3 runs 12 residues from the cysteine to the phenylalanine. Kept here is only the CDR3 DNA, which spans 36 bases and is read in frame from base 1. CDR1 and CDR2 (MNHEY, SVGAGI) derive from the germline V gene. The treatment or condition label corresponds to: allogeneic hematopoietic cell transplantation with graft depleted of TCRalphabeta T cells and CD19 B cells. Transplant recipients were children who received TCRalphabeta/CD19-depleted allogeneic hematopoietic cell grafts. This TCR came from a boy in the first two years of life who had a stem cell transplant for SCID, so the T cells may come from the graft donor. Here the sequenced sample was PBMCs, mostly from graft donor cells, taken 360 days after TCRalphabeta/CD19-depleted stem cell transplant. Recombination joined TRBV6-5 with TRBJ2-3; no D segment can be confidently identified. The bases are TGTGCCACCGTCGGGAGCACAGATACGCAGTATTTT. Translation gives CATVGSTDTQYF.